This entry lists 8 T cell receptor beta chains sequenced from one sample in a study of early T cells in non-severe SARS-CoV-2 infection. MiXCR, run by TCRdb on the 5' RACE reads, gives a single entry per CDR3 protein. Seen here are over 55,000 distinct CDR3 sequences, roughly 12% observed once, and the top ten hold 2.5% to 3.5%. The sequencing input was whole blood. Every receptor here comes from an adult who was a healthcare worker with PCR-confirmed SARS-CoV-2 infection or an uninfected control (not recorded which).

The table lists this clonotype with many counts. The CDR3 here is CANQGARGTEAFF. The CDR3 DNA follows: TGTGCCAACCAAGGCGCGAGGGGCACTGAAGCTTTCTTT. The V gene is TRBV6-1, the J gene TRBJ1-1; a weak D match, TRBD1 (5 bases). Germline V CDR1 and CDR2: MNHNS, SASEGT. This CDR3 has 13 amino acids. V was trimmed by 10 bases and J by 4 bases, leaving 16 bases between them.

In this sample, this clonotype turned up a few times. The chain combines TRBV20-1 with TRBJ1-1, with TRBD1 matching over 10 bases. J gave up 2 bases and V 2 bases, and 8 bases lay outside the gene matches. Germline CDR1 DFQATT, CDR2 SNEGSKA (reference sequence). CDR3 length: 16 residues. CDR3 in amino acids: CSARRQGATKNTEAFF. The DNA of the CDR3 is TGCAGTGCTAGAAGACAGGGGGCGACGAAAAACACTGAAGCTTTCTTT.

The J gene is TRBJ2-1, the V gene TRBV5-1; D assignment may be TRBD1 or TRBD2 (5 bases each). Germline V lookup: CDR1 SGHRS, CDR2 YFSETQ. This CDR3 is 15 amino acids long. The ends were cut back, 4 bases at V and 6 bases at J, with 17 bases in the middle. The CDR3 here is CASSVGRVSTNEQFF. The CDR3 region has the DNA TGCGCCAGCAGCGTGGGACGGGTTAGCACCAATGAGCAGTTCTTC.

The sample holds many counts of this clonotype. The CDR3 here is CASSLATSGGNNEQFF. DNA for the CDR3: TGCGCCAGCAGCTTAGCGACTAGCGGGGGGAACAATGAGCAGTTCTTC. The J gene is TRBJ2-1, the V gene TRBV5-1, with 13 bases that match TRBD2. The germline V gene has CDR1 SGHRS and CDR2 YFSETQ. Germline trimming cut 2 bases from V and 5 bases from J; bases unmatched to any gene: 4. The CDR3 totals 16 residues. The full variable domain, its missing parts supplied by reference TRBV5-1 and TRBJ2-1, is KAGVTQTPRYLIKTRGQQVTLSCSPISGHRSVSWYQQTPGQGLQFLFEYFSETQRNKGNFPGRFSGRQFSNSRSEMNVSTLELGDSALYLCASSLATSGGNNEQFFGPGTRLTVL.

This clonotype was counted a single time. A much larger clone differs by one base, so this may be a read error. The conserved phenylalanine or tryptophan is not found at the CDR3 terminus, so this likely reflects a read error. The CDR3 DNA is TGTGCCAGCAGTCCCACTAGCGAGGGGACTTACGAGCAGTACTAC. It is translated as CASSPTSEGTYEQYY. V gene TRBV28 combines with J gene TRBJ2-7, with 7 bases aligning to TRBD2. J was trimmed by 4 bases and V by 5 bases; bases with no gene match: 11. The CDR3 has 15 amino acids. Germline values: CDR1 MDHEN, CDR2 SYDVKM.

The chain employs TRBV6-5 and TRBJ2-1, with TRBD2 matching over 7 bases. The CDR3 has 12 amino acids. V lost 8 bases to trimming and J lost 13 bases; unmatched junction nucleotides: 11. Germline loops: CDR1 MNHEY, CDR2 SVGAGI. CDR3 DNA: TGTGCCAGCCTGGGGTCGGGAGGCCTACAGTTCTTC. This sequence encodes CASLGSGGLQFF.

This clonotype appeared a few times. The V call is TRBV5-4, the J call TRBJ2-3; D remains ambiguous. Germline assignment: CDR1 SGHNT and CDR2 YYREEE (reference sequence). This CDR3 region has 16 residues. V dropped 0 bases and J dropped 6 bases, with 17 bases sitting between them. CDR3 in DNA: TGTGCCAGCAGCTTGGTTACCACCCCCGGTGTGGATACGCAGTATTTT. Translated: CASSLVTTPGVDTQYF. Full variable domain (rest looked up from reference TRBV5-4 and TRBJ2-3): ETGVTQSPTHLIKTRGQQVTLRCSSQSGHNTVSWYQQALGQGPQFIFQYYREEENGRGNFPPRFSGLQFPNYSSELNVNALELDDSALYLCASSLVTTPGVDTQYFGPGTRLTVL.

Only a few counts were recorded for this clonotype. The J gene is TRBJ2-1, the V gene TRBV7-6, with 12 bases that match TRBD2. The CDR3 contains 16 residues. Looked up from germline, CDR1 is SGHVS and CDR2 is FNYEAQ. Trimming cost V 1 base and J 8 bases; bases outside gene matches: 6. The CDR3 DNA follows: TGTGCCAGCAGCTTAGTGCCTAGCGGGGGGGTAGATGAGCAGTTCTTC. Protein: CASSLVPSGGVDEQFF.